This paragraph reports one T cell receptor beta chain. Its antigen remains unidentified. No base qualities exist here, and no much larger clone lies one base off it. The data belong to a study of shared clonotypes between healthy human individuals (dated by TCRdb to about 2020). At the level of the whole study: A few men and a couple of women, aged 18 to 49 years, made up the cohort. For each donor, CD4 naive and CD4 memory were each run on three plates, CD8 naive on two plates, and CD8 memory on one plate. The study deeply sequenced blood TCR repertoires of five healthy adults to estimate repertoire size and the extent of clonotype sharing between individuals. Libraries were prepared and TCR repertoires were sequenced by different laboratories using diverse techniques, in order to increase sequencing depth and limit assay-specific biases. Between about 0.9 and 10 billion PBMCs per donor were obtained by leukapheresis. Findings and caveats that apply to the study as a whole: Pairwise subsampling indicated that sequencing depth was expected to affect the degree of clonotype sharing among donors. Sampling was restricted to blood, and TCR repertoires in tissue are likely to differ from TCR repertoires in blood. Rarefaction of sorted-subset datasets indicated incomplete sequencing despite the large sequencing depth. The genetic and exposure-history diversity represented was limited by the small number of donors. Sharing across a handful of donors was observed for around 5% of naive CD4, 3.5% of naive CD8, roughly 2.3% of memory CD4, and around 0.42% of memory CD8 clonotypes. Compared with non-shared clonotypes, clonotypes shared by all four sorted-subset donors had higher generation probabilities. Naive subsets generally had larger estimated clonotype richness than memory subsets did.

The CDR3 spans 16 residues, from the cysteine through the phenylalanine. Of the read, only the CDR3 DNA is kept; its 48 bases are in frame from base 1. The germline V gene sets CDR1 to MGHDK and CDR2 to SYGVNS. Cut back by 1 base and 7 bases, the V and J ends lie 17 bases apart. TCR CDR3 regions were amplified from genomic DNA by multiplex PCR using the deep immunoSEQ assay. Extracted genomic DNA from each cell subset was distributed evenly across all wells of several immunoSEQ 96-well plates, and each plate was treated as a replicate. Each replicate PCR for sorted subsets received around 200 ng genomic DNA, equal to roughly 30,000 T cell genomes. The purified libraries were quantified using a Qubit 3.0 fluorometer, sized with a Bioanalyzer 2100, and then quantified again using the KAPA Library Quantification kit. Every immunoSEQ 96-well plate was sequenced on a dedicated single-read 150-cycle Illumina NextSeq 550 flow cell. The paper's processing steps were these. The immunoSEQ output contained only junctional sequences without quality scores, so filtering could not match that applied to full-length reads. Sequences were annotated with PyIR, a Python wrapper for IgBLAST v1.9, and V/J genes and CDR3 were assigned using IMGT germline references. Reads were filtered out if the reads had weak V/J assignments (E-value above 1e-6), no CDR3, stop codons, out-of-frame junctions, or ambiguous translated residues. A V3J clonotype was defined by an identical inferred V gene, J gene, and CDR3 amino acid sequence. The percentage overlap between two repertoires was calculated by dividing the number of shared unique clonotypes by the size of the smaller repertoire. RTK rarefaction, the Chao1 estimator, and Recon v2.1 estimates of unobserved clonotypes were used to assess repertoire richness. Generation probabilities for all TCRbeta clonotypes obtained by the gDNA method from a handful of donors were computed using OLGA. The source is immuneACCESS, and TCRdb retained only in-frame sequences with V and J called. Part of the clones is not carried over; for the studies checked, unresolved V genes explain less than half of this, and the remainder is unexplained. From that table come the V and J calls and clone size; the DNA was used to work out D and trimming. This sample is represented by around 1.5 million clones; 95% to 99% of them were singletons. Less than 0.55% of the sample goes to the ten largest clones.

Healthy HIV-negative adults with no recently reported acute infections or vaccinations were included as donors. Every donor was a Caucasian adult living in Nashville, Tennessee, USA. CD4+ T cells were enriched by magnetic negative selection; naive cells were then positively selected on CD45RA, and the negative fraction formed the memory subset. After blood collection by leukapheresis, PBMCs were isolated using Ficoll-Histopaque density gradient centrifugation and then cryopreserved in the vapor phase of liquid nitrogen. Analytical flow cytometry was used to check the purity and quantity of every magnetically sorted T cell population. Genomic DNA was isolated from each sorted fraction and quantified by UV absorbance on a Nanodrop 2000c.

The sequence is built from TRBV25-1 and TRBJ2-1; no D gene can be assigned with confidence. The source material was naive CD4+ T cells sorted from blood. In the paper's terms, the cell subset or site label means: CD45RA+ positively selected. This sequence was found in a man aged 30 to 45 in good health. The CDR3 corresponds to CASSESFGRSRNEQFF. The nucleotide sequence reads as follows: TGTGCCAGCAGTGAATCTTTCGGACGGTCCCGGAATGAGCAGTTCTTC.